The clone carrying this T cell receptor beta chain was picked up many times. Peripheral blood from each donor was collected in a volume of approximately 10 milliliters. V lost 0 bases to trimming and J lost 5 bases, with 3 bases between them. The CDR3 has 12 amino acids. In germline, CDR1 is SGHRS, CDR2 YFSETQ. This specimen belongs to a study of blood T cells in healthy people across ages. The use of a sample-barcoded 5' primer and a J-beta primer mix characterized a second PCR of about 7 to 12 cycles. Each cDNA molecule, via a template-switch adaptor with 12 random nucleotides, was tagged. From each sample, at least 3 million paired-end reads containing CDR3 were obtained. TCRdb processed the 5' RACE reads anew with MiXCR; each CDR3 protein has one entry. Here the sample spans 550,000 to 750,000 distinct CDR3 sequences, roughly 20% being singletons.

Material for sequencing was blood. The chain employs TRBV5-1 and TRBJ1-3, with unresolved D. The sequence was collected from a man in his sixties or seventies in good health. The CDR3 DNA sequence: TGCGCCAGCAGCTTGGACCGAAACACCATATATTTT. Amino acid sequence: CASSLDRNTIYF.